What follows describes a single T cell receptor beta chain. Its antigen is not known. Per germline, CDR1 SEHNR and CDR2 FQNEAQ (reference sequence). The CDR3 is 17 residues long. Deletions cut 4 bases from V and 5 bases from J, with 20 bases between. This record belongs to a study of cytomegalovirus exposure and HLA in healthy donors. Overall study findings and caveats: Trimming of TCR beta V- and J-genes showed a link, identified in a later analysis, to a missense DCLRE1C variant. Researchers catalogued roughly 170 TCR beta chains as cytomegalovirus-associated.

PCR was performed using 60 Vbeta and 13 Jbeta primers. Profiled with immunoSEQ multiplex PCR; TCRdb holds only in-frame clones, not every one. Of roughly 230,000 clones listed, about nine tenths are singletons. The clonotype comes from a girl aged 2 to 9 in good health and CMV-seronegative. The rearrangement links TRBV7-9 to TRBJ1-4; tentatively, D is TRBD1 (6 bases). The sequencing input was PBMCs. The CDR3 DNA reads as TGTGCCAGCAGCTCTCTCACCGAAGGGGGGGGAAATGAAAAACTGTTTTTT. Translating it yields CASSSLTEGGGNEKLFF.